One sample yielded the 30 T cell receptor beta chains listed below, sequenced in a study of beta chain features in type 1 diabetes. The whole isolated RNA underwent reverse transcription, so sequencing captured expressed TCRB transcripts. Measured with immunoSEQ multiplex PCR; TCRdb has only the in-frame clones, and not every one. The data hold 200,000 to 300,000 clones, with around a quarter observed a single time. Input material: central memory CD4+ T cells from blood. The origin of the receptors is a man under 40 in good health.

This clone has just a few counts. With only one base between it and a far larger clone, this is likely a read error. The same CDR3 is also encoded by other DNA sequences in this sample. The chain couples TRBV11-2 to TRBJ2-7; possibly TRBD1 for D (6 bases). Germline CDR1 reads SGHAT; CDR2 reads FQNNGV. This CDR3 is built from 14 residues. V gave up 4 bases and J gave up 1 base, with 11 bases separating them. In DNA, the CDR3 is TGTGCCAGCAGCTCCAACAGGGCATCCTACGAGCAGTACTTC. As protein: CASSSNRASYEQYF.

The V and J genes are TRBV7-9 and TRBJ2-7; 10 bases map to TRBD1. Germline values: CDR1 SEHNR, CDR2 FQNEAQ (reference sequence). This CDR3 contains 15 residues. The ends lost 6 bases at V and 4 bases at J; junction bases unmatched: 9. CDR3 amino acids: CASRPSGTGEYEQYF. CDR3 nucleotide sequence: TGTGCCAGCAGACCCTCCGGGACAGGGGAGTACGAGCAGTACTTC.

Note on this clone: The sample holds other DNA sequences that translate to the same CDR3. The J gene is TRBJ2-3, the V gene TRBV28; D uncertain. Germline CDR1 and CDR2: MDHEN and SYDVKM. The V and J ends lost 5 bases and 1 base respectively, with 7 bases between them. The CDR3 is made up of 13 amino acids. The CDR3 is CASSIPGTDTQYF. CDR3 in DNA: TGTGCCAGCAGTATCCCGGGCACAGATACGCAGTATTTT.

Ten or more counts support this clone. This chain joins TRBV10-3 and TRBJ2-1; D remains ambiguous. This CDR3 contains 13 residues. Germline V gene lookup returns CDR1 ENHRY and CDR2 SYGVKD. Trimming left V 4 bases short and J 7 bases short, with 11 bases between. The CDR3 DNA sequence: TGTGCCATCAGTGCAAGAGGTAGAAATGAGCAGTTCTTC. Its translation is CAISARGRNEQFF.

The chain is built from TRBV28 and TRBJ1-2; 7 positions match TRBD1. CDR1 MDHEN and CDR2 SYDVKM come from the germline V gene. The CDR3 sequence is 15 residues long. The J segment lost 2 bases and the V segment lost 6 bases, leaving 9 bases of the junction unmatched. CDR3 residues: CASSPTGKKNYGYTF. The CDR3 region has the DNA TGTGCCAGCAGCCCGACAGGGAAGAAAAACTATGGCTACACCTTC.

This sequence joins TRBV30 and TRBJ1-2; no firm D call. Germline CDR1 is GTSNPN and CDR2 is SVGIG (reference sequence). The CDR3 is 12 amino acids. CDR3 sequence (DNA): TGTACCTCGGTCGGACTAGGGTACGGCTACACCTTC. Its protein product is CTSVGLGYGYTF.

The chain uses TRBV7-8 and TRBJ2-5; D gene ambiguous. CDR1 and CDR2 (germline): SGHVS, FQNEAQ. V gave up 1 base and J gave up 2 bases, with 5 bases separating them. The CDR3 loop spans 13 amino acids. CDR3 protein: CASSLGFQETQYF. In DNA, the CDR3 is TGTGCCAGCAGCTTAGGCTTTCAAGAGACCCAGTACTTC.

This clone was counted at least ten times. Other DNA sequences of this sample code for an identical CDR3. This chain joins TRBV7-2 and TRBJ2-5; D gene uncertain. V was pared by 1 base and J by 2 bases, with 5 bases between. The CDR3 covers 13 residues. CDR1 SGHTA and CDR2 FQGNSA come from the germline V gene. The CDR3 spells CASSLGSQETQYF. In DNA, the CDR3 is TGTGCCAGCAGCTTAGGATCGCAAGAGACCCAGTACTTC.

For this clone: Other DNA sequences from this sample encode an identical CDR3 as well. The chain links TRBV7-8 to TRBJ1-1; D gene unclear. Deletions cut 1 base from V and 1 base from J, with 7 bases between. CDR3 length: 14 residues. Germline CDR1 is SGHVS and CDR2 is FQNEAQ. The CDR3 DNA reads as TGTGCCAGCAGCTTAGGTGCGGGGAACACTGAAGCTTTCTTT. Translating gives CASSLGAGNTEAFF. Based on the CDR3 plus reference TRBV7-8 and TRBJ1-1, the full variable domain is GAGVSQSPRYKVAKRGQDVALRCDPISGHVSLFWYQQALGQGPEFLTYFQNEAQLDKSGLPSDRFFAERPEGSVSTLKIQRTQQEDSAVYLCASSLGAGNTEAFFGQGTRLTVV.

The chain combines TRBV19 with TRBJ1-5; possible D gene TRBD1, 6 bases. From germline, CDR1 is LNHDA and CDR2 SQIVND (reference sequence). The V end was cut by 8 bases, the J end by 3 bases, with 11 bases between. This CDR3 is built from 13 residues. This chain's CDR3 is CASGGQYNQPQHF. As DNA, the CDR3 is TGTGCCAGTGGAGGACAGTACAATCAGCCCCAGCATTTT.

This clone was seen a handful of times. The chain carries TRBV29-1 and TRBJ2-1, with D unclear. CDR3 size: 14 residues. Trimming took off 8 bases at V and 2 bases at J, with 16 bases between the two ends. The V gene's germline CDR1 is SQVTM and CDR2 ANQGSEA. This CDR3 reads CSSTPSGPYNEQFF. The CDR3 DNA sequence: TGCAGCTCAACACCCTCCGGGCCCTACAATGAGCAGTTCTTC.

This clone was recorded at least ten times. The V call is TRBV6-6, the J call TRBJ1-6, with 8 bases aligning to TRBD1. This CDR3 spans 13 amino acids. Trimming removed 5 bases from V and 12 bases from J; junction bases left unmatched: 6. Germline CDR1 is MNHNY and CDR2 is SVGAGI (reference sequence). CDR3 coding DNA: TGTGCCAGCAGTCAAGGGACAGGCCAACCCCTCCACTTT. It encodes CASSQGTGQPLHF.

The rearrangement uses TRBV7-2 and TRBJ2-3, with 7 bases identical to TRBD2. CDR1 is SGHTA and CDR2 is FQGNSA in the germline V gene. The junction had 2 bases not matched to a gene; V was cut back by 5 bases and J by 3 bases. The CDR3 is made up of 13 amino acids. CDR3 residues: CASSQAGTDTQYF. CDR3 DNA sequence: TGTGCCAGCAGCCAAGCGGGAACAGATACGCAGTATTTT.

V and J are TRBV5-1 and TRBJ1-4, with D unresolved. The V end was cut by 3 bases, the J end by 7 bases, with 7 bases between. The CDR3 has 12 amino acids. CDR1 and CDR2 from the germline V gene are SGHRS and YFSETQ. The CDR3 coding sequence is TGCGCCAGCAGCTCGGAGAGTGAAAAACTGTTTTTT. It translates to CASSSESEKLFF.

CDR3 amino acids: CASSPSPEAKNIQYF. The CDR3 bases are TGTGCCAGCAGTCCCTCCCCGGAAGCCAAAAACATTCAGTACTTC. This chain connects TRBV6-6 to TRBJ2-4, with unresolved D. V shed 5 bases and J shed 0 bases, with 11 bases lying between them. Germline V gives CDR1 MNHNY, CDR2 SVGAGI (reference sequence). The length of the CDR3 is 15 residues.

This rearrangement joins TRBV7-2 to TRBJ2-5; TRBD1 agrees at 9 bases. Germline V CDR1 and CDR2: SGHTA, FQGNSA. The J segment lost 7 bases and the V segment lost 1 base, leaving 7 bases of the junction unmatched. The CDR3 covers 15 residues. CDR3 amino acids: CASSLEGDREGTQYF. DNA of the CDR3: TGTGCCAGCAGCTTAGAGGGGGACAGGGAGGGGACCCAGTACTTC.

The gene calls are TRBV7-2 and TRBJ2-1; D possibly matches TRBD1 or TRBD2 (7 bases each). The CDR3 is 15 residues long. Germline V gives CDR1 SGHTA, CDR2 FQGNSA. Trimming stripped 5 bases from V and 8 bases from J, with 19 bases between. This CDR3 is CASSPSRGGPDEQFF. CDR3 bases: TGTGCCAGCAGCCCTAGCAGGGGGGGGCCGGATGAGCAGTTCTTC.

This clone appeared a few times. The CDR3 DNA follows: TGTGCCATCAGTGAGCCCCAGGGGGCTAGCGGGGACTACAATGAGCAGTTCTTC. It yields the protein CAISEPQGASGDYNEQFF. The chain employs TRBV10-3 and TRBJ2-1; a weak D match, TRBD2 (9 bases). This CDR3 spans 18 amino acids. V was shortened by 2 bases and J by 3 bases, with 20 bases between the two germline ends. Per germline, CDR1 ENHRY and CDR2 SYGVKD.

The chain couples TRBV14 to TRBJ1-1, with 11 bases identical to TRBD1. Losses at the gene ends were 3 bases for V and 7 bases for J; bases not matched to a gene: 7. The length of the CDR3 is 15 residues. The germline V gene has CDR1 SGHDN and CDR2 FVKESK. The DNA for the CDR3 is TGTGCCAGCAGCCATTTCGGACAGGGGGCTAGTGAAGCTTTCTTT. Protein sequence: CASSHFGQGASEAFF. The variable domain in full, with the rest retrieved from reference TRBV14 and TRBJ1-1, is EAGVTQFPSHSVIEKGQTVTLRCDPISGHDNLYWYRRVMGKEIKFLLHFVKESKQDESGMPNNRFLAERTGGTYSTLKVQPAELEDSGVYFCASSHFGQGASEAFFGQGTRLTVV.

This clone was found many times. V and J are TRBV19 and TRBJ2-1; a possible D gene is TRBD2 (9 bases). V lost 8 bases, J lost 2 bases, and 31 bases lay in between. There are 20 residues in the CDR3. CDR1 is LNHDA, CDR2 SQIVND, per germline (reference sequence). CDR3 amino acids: CASSTLGTSRPGGTYNEQFF. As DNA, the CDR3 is TGTGCCAGTTCTACTCTCGGGACTAGCCGACCAGGGGGCACCTACAATGAGCAGTTCTTC.

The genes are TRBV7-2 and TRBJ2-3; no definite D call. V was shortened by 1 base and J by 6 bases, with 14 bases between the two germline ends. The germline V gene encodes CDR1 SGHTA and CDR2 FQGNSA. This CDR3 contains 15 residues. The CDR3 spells CASSLEVGLGDTQYF. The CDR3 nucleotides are TGTGCCAGCAGCTTAGAGGTGGGCCTCGGGGATACGCAGTATTTT.

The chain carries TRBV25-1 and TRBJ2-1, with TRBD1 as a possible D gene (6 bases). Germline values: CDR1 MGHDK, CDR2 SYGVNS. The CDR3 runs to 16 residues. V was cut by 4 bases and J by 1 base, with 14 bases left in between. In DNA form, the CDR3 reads TGTGCCAGCAGTGCGTACAGGGTAGAATCCTACAATGAGCAGTTCTTC. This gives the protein CASSAYRVESYNEQFF.

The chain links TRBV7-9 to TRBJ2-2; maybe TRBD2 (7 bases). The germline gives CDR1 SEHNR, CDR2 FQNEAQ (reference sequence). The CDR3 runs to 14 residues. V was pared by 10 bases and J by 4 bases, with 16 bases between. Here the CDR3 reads CATQGRGVTGELFF. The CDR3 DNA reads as TGTGCCACCCAAGGGAGGGGGGTCACCGGGGAGCTGTTTTTT. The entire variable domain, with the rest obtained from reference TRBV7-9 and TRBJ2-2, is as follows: DTGVSQNPRHKITKRGQNVTFRCDPISEHNRLYWYRQTLGQGPEFLTYFQNEAQLEKSRLLSDRFSAERPKGSFSTLEIQRTEQGDSAMYLCATQGRGVTGELFFGEGSRLTVL.

The CDR3 DNA follows: TGTGCCAGCAGTTACGGGGATAGCGGGAGCGAAAAGCAGTTCTTC. Translated, it gives CASSYGDSGSEKQFF. The rearrangement links TRBV6-5 to TRBJ2-1, with 9 nucleotides matching TRBD2. J lost 11 bases, V lost 2 bases, and 10 bases had no gene match. Per germline, CDR1 MNHEY and CDR2 SVGAGI. This CDR3 is 15 amino acids long.

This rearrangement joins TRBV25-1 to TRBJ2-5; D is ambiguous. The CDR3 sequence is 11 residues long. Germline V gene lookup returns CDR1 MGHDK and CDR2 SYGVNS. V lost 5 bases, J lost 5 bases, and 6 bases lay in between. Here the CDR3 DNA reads TGTGCCAGCAGTAGCACGGAGACCCAGTACTTC. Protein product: CASSSTETQYF.

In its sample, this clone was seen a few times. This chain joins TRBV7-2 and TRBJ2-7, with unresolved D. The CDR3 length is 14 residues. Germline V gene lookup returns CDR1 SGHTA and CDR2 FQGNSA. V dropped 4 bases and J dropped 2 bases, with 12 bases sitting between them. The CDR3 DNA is TGTGCCAGCAGCTCCCCGAGTCCTCCCTACGAGCAGTACTTC. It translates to CASSSPSPPYEQYF. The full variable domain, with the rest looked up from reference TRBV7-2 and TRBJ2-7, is GAGVSQSPSNKVTEKGKDVELRCDPISGHTALYWYRQSLGQGLEFLIYFQGNSAPDKSGLPSDRFSAERTGGSVSTLTIQRTQQEDSAVYLCASSSPSPPYEQYFGPGTRLTVT.

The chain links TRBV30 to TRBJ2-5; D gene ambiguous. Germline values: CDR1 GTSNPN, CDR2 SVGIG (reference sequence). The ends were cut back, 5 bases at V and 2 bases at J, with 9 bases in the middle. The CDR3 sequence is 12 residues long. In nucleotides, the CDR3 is TGTGCCTGGGCGCTACAGCAAGAGACCCAGTACTTC. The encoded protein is CAWALQQETQYF.

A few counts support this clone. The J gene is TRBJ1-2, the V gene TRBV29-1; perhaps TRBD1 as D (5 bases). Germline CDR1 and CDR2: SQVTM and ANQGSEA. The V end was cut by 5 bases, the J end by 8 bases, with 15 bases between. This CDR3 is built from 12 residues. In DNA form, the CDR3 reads TGCAGCGTTTCCAGGGAGGGCGCCGGCTACACCTTC. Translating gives CSVSREGAGYTF. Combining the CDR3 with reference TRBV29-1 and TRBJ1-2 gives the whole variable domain SAVISQKPSRDICQRGTSLTIQCQVDSQVTMMFWYRQQPGQSLTLIATANQGSEATYESGFVIDKFPISRPNLTFSTLTVSNMSPEDSSIYLCSVSREGAGYTFGSGTRLTVV.

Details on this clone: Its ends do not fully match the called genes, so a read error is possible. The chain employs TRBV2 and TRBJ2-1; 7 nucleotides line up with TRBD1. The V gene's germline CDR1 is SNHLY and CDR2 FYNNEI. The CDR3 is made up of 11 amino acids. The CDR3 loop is CASSGRDRQIF. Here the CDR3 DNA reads TGTGCCAGCAGTGGCCGGGACAGACAGATCTTC.

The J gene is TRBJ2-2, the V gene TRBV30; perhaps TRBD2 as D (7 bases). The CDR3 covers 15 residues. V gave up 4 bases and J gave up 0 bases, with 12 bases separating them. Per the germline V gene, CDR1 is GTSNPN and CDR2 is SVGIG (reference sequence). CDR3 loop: CAWIRRGPNTGELFF. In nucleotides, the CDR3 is TGTGCCTGGATTCGGCGGGGGCCGAACACCGGGGAGCTGTTTTTT. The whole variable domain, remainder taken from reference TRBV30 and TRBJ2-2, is SQTIHQWPATLVQPVGSPLSLECTVEGTSNPNLYWYRQAAGRGLQLLFYSVGIGQISSEVPQNLSASRPQDRQFILSSKKLLLSDSGFYLCAWIRRGPNTGELFFGEGSRLTVL.